The T cell receptor beta chain under discussion was sequenced for a study of T cell clones after liver transplantation. Study background: TCRbeta sequencing after a pre-transplant mixed lymphocyte reaction identified graft-donor-reactive clones, later tracked in post-transplant blood. Until 12-24 months post-transplant, subjects got standard immunosuppression and no induction. Study observations and caveats: In two subjects, few donor cells limited the measurable donor-reactive repertoire.

Some clones are missing from TCRdb's copy, which holds only in-frame ones; the method was immunoSEQ multiplex PCR. In the table there are approximately 10,000 clones, over 55% of which are singletons. Regarding this clone: Its antigen remains unknown. Only one base separates this from a far larger clonotype, so it likely reflects a read error.

This CDR3 comprises 12 residues. Trimming removed 4 bases from V and 8 bases from J, with 13 bases in between. CDR1 is SGHRS, CDR2 YFSETQ, per germline. The sequences come from CD4+ T cells from blood, collected approximately 30 months after liver transplant. This sequence was found in a human patient who received a liver transplant. The T cells may partly be graft donor cells. The chain links TRBV5-1 to TRBJ2-7; weak D call: TRBD2 (5 bases). The CDR3 region has the DNA TGCGCCAGCAGCCCCCCCCGGGGTAAGCAGTACTTC. This gives the protein CASSPPRGKQYF.